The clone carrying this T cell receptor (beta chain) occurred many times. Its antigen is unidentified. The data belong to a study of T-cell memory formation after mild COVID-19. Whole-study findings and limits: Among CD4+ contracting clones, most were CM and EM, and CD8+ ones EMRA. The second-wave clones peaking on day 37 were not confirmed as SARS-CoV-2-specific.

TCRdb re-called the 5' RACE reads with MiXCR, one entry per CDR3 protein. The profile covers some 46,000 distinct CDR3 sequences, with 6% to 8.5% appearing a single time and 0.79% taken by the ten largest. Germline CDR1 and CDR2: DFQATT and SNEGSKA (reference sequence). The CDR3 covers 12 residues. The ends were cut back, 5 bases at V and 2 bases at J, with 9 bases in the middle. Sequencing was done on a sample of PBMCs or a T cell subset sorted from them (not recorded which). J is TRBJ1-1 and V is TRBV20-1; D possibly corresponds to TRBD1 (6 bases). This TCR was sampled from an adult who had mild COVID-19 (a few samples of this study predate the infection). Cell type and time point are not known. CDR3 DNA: TGCAGTGCTCTACAGGGTAACACTGAAGCTTTCTTT. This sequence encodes CSALQGNTEAFF.